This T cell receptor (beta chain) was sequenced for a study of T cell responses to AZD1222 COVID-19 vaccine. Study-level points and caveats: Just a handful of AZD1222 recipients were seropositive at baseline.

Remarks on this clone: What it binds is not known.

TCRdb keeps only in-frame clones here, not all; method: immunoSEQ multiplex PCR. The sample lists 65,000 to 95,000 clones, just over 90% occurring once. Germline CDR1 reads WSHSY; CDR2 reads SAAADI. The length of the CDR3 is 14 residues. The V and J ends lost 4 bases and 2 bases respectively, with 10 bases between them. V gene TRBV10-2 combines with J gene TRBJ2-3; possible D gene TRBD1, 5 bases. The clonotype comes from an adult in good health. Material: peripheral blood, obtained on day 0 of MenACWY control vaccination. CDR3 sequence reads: CASSGGRATDTQYF. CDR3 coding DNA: TGCGCCAGCAGTGGTGGCAGGGCCACAGATACGCAGTATTTT.